Below, 21 T cell receptor beta chains from the same sample are listed, as sequenced in a study of T-cell reconstitution after alpha-beta-depleted transplantation in children. As it was prepared, the TCRbeta library received unique molecular identifiers. TCRdb re-analysed the PCR reads in MiXCR, keeping a single row per CDR3 protein. The table includes around 500,000 distinct CDR3 sequences, approximately 12% detected once. The specimen was PBMCs from the stem cell graft donor, collected from the stem cell graft. Receptors originate from a human donor who donated a stem cell graft to a child with combined immunodeficiency.

Concerning this clonotype: One end of the junction varies from germline; a read error may be responsible. This chain uses TRBV20-1 with TRBJ2-7; D is possibly TRBD1 (5 bases). CDR1 DFQATT and CDR2 SNEGSKA come from the germline V gene (reference sequence). The CDR3 is 15 amino acids. DNA for the CDR3: TGCTGTGCTAGAGATGAGGTGGGCAGGGTGGGCGAGCAGTACTTC. Protein sequence: CCARDEVGRVGEQYF.

This clonotype was seen ten or more times. The rearrangement joins TRBV20-1 to TRBJ2-6; D unclear. CDR3 length equals 16 residues. V shed 5 bases and J shed 0 bases, with 14 bases lying between them. Germline values: CDR1 DFQATT, CDR2 SNEGSKA (reference sequence). CDR3 DNA sequence: TGCAGTGCTCAGTTGGGCAGATACTCTGGGGCCAACGTCCTGACTTTC. Amino acids: CSAQLGRYSGANVLTF.

This clonotype has a handful of counts. The V and J genes are TRBV5-1 and TRBJ2-7, with 8 bases matching TRBD1. In germline, CDR1 is SGHRS, CDR2 YFSETQ. CDR3 length equals 16 residues. V trimming: 1 base; J trimming: 3 bases; junction bases outside the gene matches: 9. The CDR3 here is CASSLSRQGSFYEQYF. The DNA of the CDR3 is TGCGCCAGCAGCTTGTCTCGACAGGGGAGTTTCTACGAGCAGTACTTC. Full variable domain (outside the CDR3, taken from reference TRBV5-1 and TRBJ2-7): KAGVTQTPRYLIKTRGQQVTLSCSPISGHRSVSWYQQTPGQGLQFLFEYFSETQRNKGNFPGRFSGRQFSNSRSEMNVSTLELGDSALYLCASSLSRQGSFYEQYFGPGTRLTVT.

V is TRBV5-1 and J is TRBJ1-2, with TRBD1 matching over 8 bases. There are 14 residues in the CDR3. Germline V gene lookup returns CDR1 SGHRS and CDR2 YFSETQ. The trim removed 4 bases at V and 14 bases at J, leaving 16 bases unmatched. This CDR3 is CASSRQIGQGFWTF. CDR3 DNA sequence: TGCGCCAGCAGCCGTCAAATAGGACAGGGTTTCTGGACCTTC. Combining the CDR3 with reference TRBV5-1 and TRBJ1-2 gives the whole variable domain KAGVTQTPRYLIKTRGQQVTLSCSPISGHRSVSWYQQTPGQGLQFLFEYFSETQRNKGNFPGRFSGRQFSNSRSEMNVSTLELGDSALYLCASSRQIGQGFWTFGSGTRLTVV.

This sequence joins TRBV20-1 and TRBJ1-1, with a tentative D call TRBD1 (6 bases). This CDR3 is built from 13 residues. The V end lost 8 bases, the J end lost 6 bases, and 19 bases lay between the germline ends. Germline CDR1 and CDR2: DFQATT and SNEGSKA (reference sequence). Here the CDR3 DNA reads TGCAGTACCCCGATAACGGAGGGGGCTGAAGCTTTCTTT. As protein: CSTPITEGAEAFF.

This chain connects TRBV30 to TRBJ2-7, with D hard to call. The CDR3 consists of 11 residues. The V end was cut by 1 base, the J end by 6 bases, with 7 bases between. Germline CDR1 and CDR2: GTSNPN and SVGIG (reference sequence). CDR3 in amino acids: CAWSDGLEQYF. As DNA, the CDR3 is TGTGCCTGGAGTGATGGGCTCGAGCAGTACTTC.

This clonotype has a handful of counts. The chain recombines TRBV5-1 with TRBJ2-5; either TRBD1 or TRBD2 may fit D (5 bases each). The CDR3 is made up of 17 amino acids. CDR1 and CDR2 from the germline V gene are SGHRS and YFSETQ. V lost 3 bases, J lost 5 bases, and 23 bases lay in between. The CDR3 region is CASSSTLQGGRRETQYF. CDR3 sequence (DNA): TGCGCCAGCAGCTCAACATTGCAGGGTGGACGGAGGGAGACCCAGTACTTC.

This chain links TRBV20-1 with TRBJ2-7, with D tentatively TRBD1 (6 bases). The CDR3 contains 15 residues. Trimming shortened V by 6 bases and J by 5 bases, and 23 bases separated the two germline ends. In germline, CDR1 is DFQATT, CDR2 SNEGSKA (reference sequence). Here the CDR3 reads CSATQGIIKHNEQYF. CDR3 bases: TGCAGTGCGACACAGGGTATTATAAAACACAACGAGCAGTACTTC.

This clonotype has a handful of counts. This sequence joins TRBV7-3 and TRBJ2-5; D might be TRBD2 (5 bases). The germline CDR1 and CDR2 sequences are SGHTA and FQGTGA. The CDR3 sequence is 16 residues long. V was shortened by 6 bases and J by 1 base, with 18 bases between the two germline ends. CDR3 in amino acids: CASSSDGNHSQETQYF. CDR3 sequence (DNA): TGTGCCAGCAGTTCGGACGGGAATCACTCCCAAGAGACCCAGTACTTC.

As concerns this clonotype: A much larger clone differs by one base, so this may be a read error. V usage is TRBV19 and J usage is TRBJ2-1; D unclear. Per the germline V gene, CDR1 is LNHDA and CDR2 is SQIVND (reference sequence). V dropped 3 bases and J dropped 7 bases, with 16 bases sitting between them. The CDR3 is 15 residues long. CDR3 region: CASSIGPSFYNEQFF. The CDR3 nucleotides read TGTGCCAGTAGTATTGGACCCTCTTTTTATAATGAGCAGTTCTTC.

This chain connects TRBV12-5 to TRBJ2-3; 9 positions match TRBD2. The V segment lost 3 bases and the J segment 0 bases; nucleotides outside the gene matches: 4. The length of the CDR3 is 16 residues. Germline lookup yields CDR1 LGHNT and CDR2 FRNRAP. For the CDR3, the DNA is TGTGCTAGTGGTTTCCAGACTAGCGGAAGCACAGATACGCAGTATTTT. Amino acids: CASGFQTSGSTDTQYF.

The chain uses TRBV13 and TRBJ1-1; D ambiguous. V was shortened by 5 bases and J by 5 bases, with 18 bases between the two germline ends. Germline V lookup: CDR1 PRHDT, CDR2 FYEKMQ (reference sequence). The CDR3 length is 15 residues. CDR3 region: CASSSGPRPGTEAFF. The CDR3 DNA follows: TGTGCCAGCAGCAGCGGGCCCCGGCCGGGGACTGAAGCTTTCTTT. Full variable domain (missing parts from reference TRBV13 and TRBJ1-1): AAGVIQSPRHLIKEKRETATLKCYPIPRHDTVYWYQQGPGQDPQFLISFYEKMQSDKGSIPDRFSAQQFSDYHSELNMSSLELGDSALYFCASSSGPRPGTEAFFGQGTRLTVV.

This chain links TRBV7-2 with TRBJ2-3; 8 bases fit TRBD2. Germline values: CDR1 SGHTA, CDR2 FQGNSA. Germline trimming cut 3 bases from V and 14 bases from J; bases unmatched to any gene: 7. The CDR3 runs 12 residues. The CDR3 loop is CASSFSGGLPYF. CDR3 in DNA: TGTGCCAGCAGCTTCTCGGGGGGGCTCCCGTATTTT.

V and J are TRBV5-1 and TRBJ2-3; D unresolved. Germline CDR1 SGHRS, CDR2 YFSETQ. Trimming shortened V by 2 bases and J by 3 bases, and 10 bases separated the two germline ends. The CDR3 loop spans 14 amino acids. The CDR3 spells CASSFEPVTDTQYF. CDR3 sequence (DNA): TGCGCCAGCAGCTTTGAACCAGTGACAGATACGCAGTATTTT.

This clonotype showed up just a few times. V usage is TRBV29-1 and J usage is TRBJ2-2; 10 bases fit TRBD2. Germline values: CDR1 SQVTM, CDR2 ANQGSEA. The CDR3 consists of 14 residues. V was pared by 7 bases and J by 5 bases, with 7 bases of the junction left unmatched. The chain's CDR3 is CSAASGSGTGELFF. The CDR3 nucleotides are TGCAGCGCCGCTAGCGGGAGCGGGACCGGGGAGCTGTTTTTT.

The V and J genes are TRBV4-3 and TRBJ2-7, with D unresolved. V shed 0 bases and J shed 6 bases, with 15 bases lying between them. From germline, CDR1 is LGHNA and CDR2 YSLEER. There are 15 residues in the CDR3. CDR3 sequence (DNA): TGCGCCAGCAGCCAAGATTCCGGACCCCCTGGCGAGCAGTACTTC. Amino acids: CASSQDSGPPGEQYF.

The chain combines TRBV12-3 or TRBV12-4 with TRBJ2-3; the match to TRBD1 covers 10 bases. The V and J ends lost 6 bases and 5 bases, in that order; junction bases with no gene match: 5. The CDR3 length is 14 residues. CDR3 bases: TGTGCCAGCAGGTGGGACAGGGGTAGAGATACGCAGTATTTT. Its protein is CASRWDRGRDTQYF.

The J gene is TRBJ2-3, the V gene TRBV5-1; 7 nucleotides line up with TRBD2. The CDR3 contains 16 residues. Per the germline V gene, CDR1 is SGHRS and CDR2 is YFSETQ. V trimming: 5 bases; J trimming: 0 bases; junction bases outside the gene matches: 9. The CDR3 protein is CASSDLQRGSTDTQYF. CDR3 DNA sequence: TGCGCCAGCAGTGATCTTCAGCGGGGCAGCACAGATACGCAGTATTTT.

This clonotype was detected ten times or more. V is TRBV29-1 and J is TRBJ2-1; TRBD2 matches 9 bases. The CDR3 contains 15 residues. The germline V gene has CDR1 SQVTM and CDR2 ANQGSEA. Trimming took 6 bases from V and 4 from J; bases not matched to a gene: 10. The CDR3 spells CSVRGRLAEYNEQFF. As DNA, the CDR3 is TGCAGCGTCCGAGGGAGACTAGCGGAGTACAATGAGCAGTTCTTC.

The chain carries TRBV20-1 and TRBJ2-3, with 7 bases that match TRBD2. With V trimmed by 1 base and J by 7 bases, 17 bases remained unmatched. The germline V gene encodes CDR1 DFQATT and CDR2 SNEGSKA (reference sequence). There are 17 residues in the CDR3. Here the CDR3 DNA reads TGCAGTGCTAGAGCAAAAGGGACTAACCCTACGGGCCATACGCAGTATTTT. This translates into CSARAKGTNPTGHTQYF.

This clonotype was seen a handful of times. CDR3 loop: CSVAGGWLVTDTQYF. The DNA for the CDR3 is TGCAGCGTTGCAGGGGGATGGTTGGTTACAGATACGCAGTATTTT. The V and J genes are TRBV29-1 and TRBJ2-3, with 7 bases aligning to TRBD1. The CDR3 spans 15 residues. In germline, CDR1 is SQVTM, CDR2 ANQGSEA. The ends lost 4 bases at V and 3 bases at J; junction bases unmatched: 10.